This TCR beta chain was obtained from a study of blood T cell repertoires in COVID-19 (dated by TCRdb to 2018 to 2021). At the level of the whole study: Collaborator samples came from the United States, Italy and Spain and covered acute and convalescent phases of COVID-19. The prospective study material was composed of cDNA or gDNA derived from T cells, B-cell-depleted T cells, or PBMCs. The dataset comprised deeply sampled blood TCRbeta repertoires from subjects exposed to, actively infected with, or recovered from COVID-19. The repertoires were released in a freely available public database meant as a resource for research on the immune response to SARS-CoV-2. Samples were obtained from the ongoing ImmuneRACE study (first 160 participants) and from some 1,300 subjects provided by 6 global collaborators. The sample metadata nearly always contained a de-identified subject ID, COVID-19 status, age in years and sex. Where available, HLA class I and class II types were taken from metadata supplied by the sample provider and were not determined by assay-based typing.

Overall study outcomes, separate from this receptor: Clinical and demographic metadata were provided uncurated, with the amount varying by source and participant.

Participants in the prospective study were aged about 18 to 95 years, lived in under 30 United States geographic areas, and enrolled through a virtual design. To assign participants to cohorts, the prospective study relied on clinical history that participants themselves reported in a screening survey and a study questionnaire. For ImmuneRACE Cohort 3, a participant was defined as recovered based on two consecutive negative NP/OP PCR tests, clearance by a healthcare professional, or resolution of symptoms. Each participant in the prospective study had whole blood, serum and a nasopharyngeal or oropharyngeal swab collected by mobile phlebotomists. Prospective study participants could optionally give additional blood draws and questionnaires over an approximately 2-month period. Prospective study blood samples were shipped either frozen or at room temperature before DNA extraction. According to the germline V gene (reference sequence), CDR1 reads GTSNPN and CDR2 reads SVGIG. V is shortened by 8 bases, J by 4 bases, and the region joining them spans 17 bases. The CDR3 runs 13 amino acids, cysteine and phenylalanine included. The sequence is cut down to CDR3 DNA, 39 bases in frame from base 1.

The immunoSEQ Assay, a bias-controlled multiplex PCR, was used to amplify TCRbeta CDR3 regions from genomic DNA. The paper's data handling went like this. Nucleated cell counts per sample were estimated from amplification of reference gene primers within the assay. Sequence reads were collapsed and filtered to measure the absolute abundance of every unique TCRbeta CDR3 rearrangement. For each sample, productive Simpson clonality was calculated as the square root of Simpson's diversity index over productive rearrangements. Imported from immuneACCESS, the table was reduced by TCRdb to in-frame sequences with V and J called. These copies leave out some clones; in studies compared against another copy, an unresolved V gene accounts for under half, and the cause of the remainder is not known. The DNA gave D and trimming, while V, J and clone size come from that table. This sample lists over 200,000 clones; about 85% were detected once. Of the sample, 10% to 14% is held by the ten largest clones.

A remark on this clone: It lacks a known antigen. No per-base quality is available; no much larger clone lies one base away.

The sequence joins TRBV30 to TRBJ1-2; the D gene identity is not certain. The sequenced sample consisted of PBMCs or T cells enriched from blood (not recorded which). The sequence was collected from a man aged 25 to 40 who had recovered from COVID-19. The CDR3 protein sequence reads: CAITPGGVYGYTF. The bases read TGTGCCATAACACCCGGAGGTGTCTATGGCTACACCTTC. The full variable domain, completed from the reference TRBV30 and TRBJ1-2 proteins outside the CDR3, reads SQTIHQWPATLVQPVGSPLSLECTVEGTSNPNLYWYRQAAGRGLQLLFYSVGIGQISSEVPQNLSASRPQDRQFILSSKKLLLSDSGFYLCAITPGGVYGYTFGSGTRLTVV.